The clone carrying this T cell receptor (beta chain) was found many times. This entry belongs to a study of regulatory T cells in long-lasting Graves disease. Looking at the study overall: For under 3 months, newly diagnosed Graves' patients had been taking antithyroid drugs.

Arm-PCR with iRepertoire HTBI primers amplified the CDR3 regions for these TCR beta libraries. TCRdb re-called the multiplex PCR reads through MiXCR, storing one row per CDR3 protein. Here the sample spans 370,000 or so distinct CDR3 sequences, 15% to 20% being singletons. Time point described: newly diagnosed GD, antithyroid drugs for less than 3 months. The TCR library used RNA extracted from PBMCs. Peripheral blood, approximately 9 milliliters of it, was drawn into EDTA tubes. Germline CDR1 and CDR2: LGHDT and YNNKEL (reference sequence). V was shortened by 4 bases and J by 0 bases, with 13 bases between the two germline ends. This CDR3 spans 15 amino acids. In addition, the sample was reused for a study of T cells in Graves' hyperthyroidism and ophthalmopathy. That source notes: The model identified upcoming ophthalmopathy a median approximately six months ahead of onset.

This chain uses TRBV3-1 with TRBJ2-7; D is undetermined. This receptor was taken from a woman under 30 with Graves disease. Sequences were derived from peripheral blood mononuclear cells (PBMCs), sampled at new diagnosis, from a patient treated with antithyroid drugs. The CDR3 DNA reads as TGTGCCAGCAGCCTATACTCACTTCCCTCCTACGAGCAGTACTTC. This codes for CASSLYSLPSYEQYF.